This T cell receptor (beta chain) comes out of a study of blood T cell repertoires in COVID-19 (dated by TCRdb to between 2020 and 2021). Some background on the complete study: The collaborator samples originated in the United States, Italy and Spain and spanned the acute and convalescent phases of COVID-19. The prospective study material was composed of cDNA or gDNA derived from T cells, B-cell-depleted T cells, or PBMCs. Deeply sampled blood TCRbeta repertoires from subjects exposed to, actively infected with, or recovered from COVID-19 were included in the dataset. The repertoires were released in a freely available public database intended as a resource for research on the immune response to SARS-CoV-2. The samples were drawn from the first 160 participants of the ongoing ImmuneRACE study and from over a thousand subjects provided by 6 global collaborators. Sample metadata almost always included a de-identified subject ID, COVID-19 status, age in years and sex. Where available, HLA class I and class II types were obtained from metadata supplied by the sample provider rather than from assay-based typing.

Based on the germline V gene, the CDR1 and CDR2 sequences are SGHTA and FQGNSA. V is cut back by 1 base and J by 2 bases, with 4 bases in the junction unmatched. The CDR3 goes from the cysteine to the phenylalanine over 15 residues. Kept here is only the CDR3 DNA, which spans 45 bases and is read in frame from base 1. Each collaborating institution followed its own protocols to collect whole blood in K2EDTA tubes. For TCRbeta analysis, collaborators shipped samples in one of three forms: frozen whole blood, isolated PBMCs, or DNA extracted from either of those sample types. On this clone: Its cognate antigen has yet to be identified. No base-level quality is on record; no much larger clone is a single base apart.

What the research found in general, with its limitations: The quantity of clinical and demographic metadata differed by source and by participant and was supplied without curation.

TCRbeta CDR3 regions were amplified from genomic DNA by means of the immunoSEQ Assay, a bias-controlled multiplex PCR. The study's processing was this. Within the assay, amplification of reference gene primers was used to estimate how many nucleated cells each sample contained. To quantify the absolute abundance of each unique TCRbeta CDR3 rearrangement, sequence reads were collapsed and filtered. Productive Simpson clonality was computed per sample as the square root of Simpson's diversity index over productive rearrangements. Held by TCRdb, this immuneACCESS table contains in-frame sequences only and omits some clones. Under half of the omission traces to an unresolved V gene where checked; the cause of the rest is unknown. That table is the source of V, J and clone size, and D and trimming were worked out from the DNA. For this sample there are roughly 94,000 clones; 84% appear just once. 25% of the sample comes from the top ten.

Sequenced input: peripheral blood. The clonotype was recovered from a man in his sixties with acute or convalescent COVID-19. Recombination linked TRBV7-2 to TRBJ2-7; a stretch of 8 junction bases matches TRBD2. The CDR3 protein sequence reads: CASSLGSGGAYEQYF. The bases are TGTGCCAGCAGCTTAGGAAGCGGGGGAGCCTACGAGCAGTACTTC.